Each of the 30 T cell receptor beta chains below was sequenced from the same sample in a study of T cell clonotyping in hematopoietic cell transplantation. TCRdb keeps only in-frame clones here, not all; method: immunoSEQ multiplex PCR. The sample shows roughly 5,000 clones, 85% to 90% of them seen only once. The sequencing here drew on peripheral blood mononuclear cells, taken 100 days after allogeneic stem cell transplant. These receptors came from a male patient aged 70-79 years who had an allogeneic stem cell transplant from an unrelated donor, so T cells may come from the graft donor. Some clones in this sample may be carry-over from other donors' samples.

The V call is TRBV4-1, the J call TRBJ2-2; 8 nucleotides align to TRBD1. CDR1 and CDR2 (germline): MGHRA, YSYEKL. J gave up 6 bases and V 4 bases, and 10 bases lay outside the gene matches. This CDR3 has 16 residues. The CDR3 DNA is TGCGCCAGCAGCCCGGGGCCGGACAGGGCTCCCGGGGAGCTGTTTTTT. Translation gives CASSPGPDRAPGELFF.

This rearrangement joins TRBV7-8 to TRBJ1-1; possible D gene TRBD1, 5 bases. The CDR3 consists of 14 residues. V lost 3 bases and J lost 5, with 13 bases in between. Germline V gene data show CDR1 as SGHVS and CDR2 as FQNEAQ. CDR3 residues: CASSLGRDLTEAFF. The CDR3 nucleotides read TGTGCCAGCAGCTTGGGCAGGGATTTAACTGAAGCTTTCTTT.

This chain joins TRBV5-6 and TRBJ1-2; TRBD1 agrees at 8 bases. The germline gives CDR1 SGHDT, CDR2 YYEEEE. Unmatched junction bases numbered 0, after V lost 1 base and J lost 1 base. This CDR3 has 14 amino acids. The CDR3 nucleotides read TGTGCCAGCAGCTTGACAGGGGGTAACTATGGCTACACCTTC. Translated: CASSLTGGNYGYTF.

The chain combines TRBV4-1 with TRBJ1-2; 9 nucleotides agree with TRBD1. CDR3 length: 17 residues. CDR1 is MGHRA, CDR2 YSYEKL, per germline. J was trimmed by 6 bases and V by 1 base; bases with no gene match: 12. The CDR3 DNA follows: TGCGCCAGCAGCCAAGCTCACTTAAGGGGACAGGGTGATGGCTACACCTTC. It translates to CASSQAHLRGQGDGYTF.

This rearrangement joins TRBV5-6 to TRBJ1-3; 8 nucleotides agree with TRBD1. Losses at the gene ends were 5 bases for V and 7 bases for J; bases not matched to a gene: 5. CDR1 is SGHDT, CDR2 YYEEEE, per germline. The CDR3 sequence is 13 residues long. For the CDR3, the DNA is TGTGCCAGCAGTGAGGACAGGGTTAACACCATATATTTT. This codes for CASSEDRVNTIYF. Supplemented by reference TRBV5-6 and TRBJ1-3, the full variable domain reads DAGVTQSPTHLIKTRGQQVTLRCSPKSGHDTVSWYQQALGQGPQFIFQYYEEEERQRGNFPDRFSGHQFPNYSSELNVNALLLGDSALYLCASSEDRVNTIYFGEGSWLTVV.

The chain recombines TRBV6-5 with TRBJ2-1; the D is unclear. Trimming cost V 4 bases and J 5 bases, with 12 bases left between them. In germline, CDR1 is MNHEY, CDR2 SVGAGI. The length of the CDR3 is 14 residues. The CDR3 coding sequence is TGTGCCAGCAGTTCGCTAGGGCTGAACAATGAGCAGTTCTTC. It encodes CASSSLGLNNEQFF.

The sample holds a few counts of this clone. CDR3 residues: CASSGSGGGELFF. CDR3 nucleotides: TGTGCCAGCAGTGGATCGGGAGGCGGGGAACTGTTTTTT. V and J are TRBV6-5 and TRBJ1-4; D is unresolved. CDR1 is MNHEY and CDR2 is SVGAGI in the germline V gene. V was pared by 5 bases and J by 12 bases, with 16 bases between. The CDR3 spans 13 residues.

The chain employs TRBV2 and TRBJ2-7; possible D gene TRBD1, 6 bases. Deletions cut 6 bases from V and 7 bases from J, with 13 bases between. CDR3 size: 12 residues. Germline V CDR1 and CDR2: SNHLY, FYNNEI. The chain's CDR3 is CASRRDTEEQYF. Here the CDR3 DNA reads TGTGCCAGCAGAAGGGACACGGAGGAGCAGTACTTC.

The chain joins TRBV29-1 to TRBJ1-4, with D maybe TRBD1 (6 bases). The V end lost 4 bases, the J end lost 10 bases, and 16 bases lay between the germline ends. CDR1 is SQVTM and CDR2 is ANQGSEA in the germline V gene. This CDR3 has 13 residues. The CDR3 nucleotides are TGCAGCGTTGGATCAGGGGAGGGTGGAAAACTGTTTTTT. Residues: CSVGSGEGGKLFF.

The V call is TRBV10-3, the J call TRBJ1-1, with TRBD1 matching over 9 bases. Per the germline V gene, CDR1 is ENHRY and CDR2 is SYGVKD. The CDR3 length is 14 residues. J lost 4 bases, V lost 6 bases, and 6 bases had no gene match. The CDR3 spells CAIRDRGEVTEAFF. The CDR3 nucleotides read TGTGCCATCAGAGACAGGGGGGAGGTCACTGAAGCTTTCTTT.

The chain recombines TRBV30 with TRBJ2-3, with D unresolved. This CDR3 contains 12 residues. Germline CDR1 reads GTSNPN; CDR2 reads SVGIG (reference sequence). V lost 8 bases and J 2 bases, leaving 11 bases between the germline ends. CDR3 residues: CAADGFTDTQYF. The CDR3, as DNA: TGTGCCGCCGATGGATTCACAGATACGCAGTATTTT.

The chain joins TRBV27 to TRBJ2-7; 7 bases are a match to TRBD2. CDR3 length: 14 residues. With V trimmed by 5 bases and J by 0 bases, 4 bases remained unmatched. Per the germline V gene, CDR1 is MNHEY and CDR2 is SMNVEV (reference sequence). The CDR3 reads CASSASGYSYEQYF. In DNA, the CDR3 is TGTGCCAGCAGTGCTAGCGGATACTCCTACGAGCAGTACTTC.

The chain couples TRBV28 to TRBJ2-7; the match to TRBD1 covers 8 bases. J was trimmed by 5 bases and V by 7 bases; bases with no gene match: 10. Germline CDR1 MDHEN, CDR2 SYDVKM. The CDR3 runs to 14 residues. As DNA, the CDR3 is TGTGCCAGCACCTCGGACAGGGAGGTCGACGAGCAGTACTTC. The encoded protein is CASTSDREVDEQYF.

CDR3 nucleotides: TGCGCCAGCAGCCAGAGCCCGGGACTAGCGGGACTCGAGCAGTACTTC. It yields the protein CASSQSPGLAGLEQYF. The chain uses TRBV4-1 and TRBJ2-7, with 13 bases identical to TRBD2. Trimming removed 3 bases from V and 6 bases from J; junction bases left unmatched: 8. Germline values: CDR1 MGHRA, CDR2 YSYEKL. The CDR3 consists of 16 residues.

This clone was found once. The chain recombines TRBV7-2 with TRBJ1-3, with D unresolved. CDR3 length equals 17 residues. V was cut by 3 bases and J by 2 bases, with 17 bases left in between. Germline V gives CDR1 SGHTA, CDR2 FQGNSA. The CDR3 protein is CASSLLSSAVTGNTIYF. CDR3 nucleotides: TGTGCCAGCAGCTTGCTGTCTTCGGCCGTCACTGGAAACACCATATATTTT.

The V call is TRBV10-1, the J call TRBJ2-2; D not certain. The V end lost 2 bases, the J end lost 2 bases, and 18 bases lay between the germline ends. Germline-derived CDR1 and CDR2 are WNHNN and SYGVQD (reference sequence). This CDR3 region has 18 residues. DNA of the CDR3: TGCGCCAGCAGTGAGCCTGGAGAAGGAGACATCAACACCGGGGAGCTGTTTTTT. Protein sequence: CASSEPGEGDINTGELFF.

The chain is built from TRBV10-3 and TRBJ2-2; 12 bases agree with TRBD2. CDR1 is ENHRY and CDR2 is SYGVKD in the germline V gene. Trimming removed 2 bases from V and 5 bases from J; junction bases left unmatched: 3. This CDR3 is 16 amino acids long. The CDR3 bases are TGTGCCATCAGTGAGGGACTAGCGGGACGTACCGGGGAGCTGTTTTTT. It yields the protein CAISEGLAGRTGELFF.

CDR3 DNA sequence: TGTGCCTGTGGAGGCAGGACGAACGAGCAGTACTTC. It specifies CACGGRTNEQYF. V gene TRBV30 combines with J gene TRBJ2-7; weak D call: TRBD2 (5 bases). Germline CDR1 GTSNPN, CDR2 SVGIG (reference sequence). The CDR3 consists of 12 residues. Trimming left V 6 bases short and J 5 bases short, with 14 bases between.

This clone was counted once. The V call is TRBV5-6, the J call TRBJ2-2; 7 bases fit TRBD1. The V gene end was trimmed by 0 bases and the J gene end by 3 bases; junction bases not matched to a gene: 2. Germline lookup yields CDR1 SGHDT and CDR2 YYEEEE. The CDR3 contains 15 residues. The CDR3 loop is CASSLVQGDTGELFF. DNA for the CDR3: TGTGCCAGCAGCTTGGTGCAGGGGGACACCGGGGAGCTGTTTTTT.

The CDR3 sequence: CASSRETQYF. Written as DNA, the CDR3 is TGTGCCAGCAGTAGGGAGACCCAGTACTTC. V usage is TRBV2 and J usage is TRBJ2-5, with no clear D. This CDR3 spans 10 amino acids. Trimming left V 5 bases short and J 5 bases short, with 3 bases between. Germline assignment: CDR1 SNHLY and CDR2 FYNNEI.

This clone was seen only a few times. The V and J genes are TRBV5-4 and TRBJ1-2, with D perhaps matching TRBD1 (5 bases). The length of the CDR3 is 14 residues. Deletions cut 7 bases from V and 0 bases from J, with 13 bases between. CDR1 and CDR2 from the germline V gene are SGHNT and YYREEE (reference sequence). The chain's CDR3 is CASSVGGPNYGYTF. The CDR3 DNA follows: TGTGCCAGCTCCGTTGGGGGACCTAACTATGGCTACACCTTC.

J is TRBJ1-2 and V is TRBV7-2; 8 bases are shared with TRBD1. CDR3 length equals 17 residues. Germline CDR1 is SGHTA and CDR2 is FQGNSA. Trimming at V came to 4 bases and at J to 8 bases, leaving 18 bases not matched to a gene. This CDR3 is CASSSRGLDRDEGGYTF. CDR3 DNA: TGTGCCAGCAGCTCCCGGGGGTTGGACAGGGATGAAGGAGGCTACACCTTC.

The chain carries TRBV28 and TRBJ2-7; maybe TRBD2 (5 bases). Trimming cost V 2 bases and J 2 bases, with 7 bases left between them. CDR1 and CDR2 from the germline V gene are MDHEN and SYDVKM. The CDR3 has 13 residues. CDR3 nucleotide sequence: TGTGCCAGCAGTTTAGAGGGTACCTACGAGCAGTACTTC. Residues: CASSLEGTYEQYF.

CDR3 in amino acids: CATSRGLRDLGKNTEAFF. CDR3 sequence (DNA): TGTGCCACCAGCAGAGGTCTCAGGGATTTGGGGAAGAACACTGAAGCTTTCTTT. The chain has TRBV15 and TRBJ1-1; maybe TRBD1 (5 bases). The ends were cut back, 1 base at V and 1 base at J, with 19 bases in the middle. Germline assignment: CDR1 LNHNV and CDR2 YYDKDF (reference sequence). CDR3 length: 18 amino acids. The complete variable domain, with remaining parts taken from reference TRBV15 and TRBJ1-1, reads DAMVIQNPRYQVTQFGKPVTLSCSQTLNHNVMYWYQQKSSQAPKLLFHYYDKDFNNEADTPDNFQSRRPNTSFCFLDIRSPGLGDTAMYLCATSRGLRDLGKNTEAFFGQGTRLTVV.

The chain couples TRBV6-5 to TRBJ2-1; D possibly corresponds to TRBD1 (5 bases). Trimming took 2 bases from V and 5 from J, leaving 10 bases between them. This CDR3 is built from 14 residues. Germline V gene lookup returns CDR1 MNHEY and CDR2 SVGAGI. The CDR3 sequence is CASSYARVDNEQFF. In DNA, the CDR3 is TGTGCCAGCAGTTACGCCAGGGTGGACAATGAGCAGTTCTTC.

The chain joins TRBV29-1 to TRBJ2-1; TRBD2 matches 7 bases. Germline-derived CDR1 and CDR2 are SQVTM and ANQGSEA. The CDR3 spans 13 residues. V gave up 4 bases and J gave up 10 bases; unmatched junction bases: 10. In nucleotides, the CDR3 is TGCAGCGTTGGGAGCGGGGAGGCGGGAGAGCAGTTCTTC. This gives the protein CSVGSGEAGEQFF.

The gene calls are TRBV5-8 and TRBJ1-1; D is uncertain. With 5 bases removed from V and 2 bases from J, the gap between germline ends came to 10 bases. The CDR3 runs to 13 residues. In germline, CDR1 is SGHTS, CDR2 YDEGEE. The DNA for the CDR3 is TGTGCCAGCAGACGGACCGATAACACTGAAGCTTTCTTT. The encoded protein is CASRRTDNTEAFF.

This chain uses TRBV19 with TRBJ2-3; D call uncertain. The CDR3 length is 12 residues. Germline CDR1 is LNHDA and CDR2 is SQIVND (reference sequence). V was pared by 5 bases and J by 1 base, with 4 bases between. The CDR3 region has the DNA TGTGCCAGTAGTCCTGGCACAGATACGCAGTATTTT. It yields the protein CASSPGTDTQYF.

CDR3 loop: CASRRTEGLRQPQHF. CDR3 sequence (DNA): TGTGCCAGCAGGAGGACGGAGGGGCTGCGGCAGCCCCAGCATTTT. This sequence joins TRBV6-5 and TRBJ1-5, with D perhaps TRBD1 (5 bases). Germline V CDR1 and CDR2: MNHEY, SVGAGI. The CDR3 covers 15 residues. Deletions cut 6 bases from V and 7 bases from J, with 19 bases between.

This chain connects TRBV2 to TRBJ2-7, with D unresolved. Trimming pared 5 bases from V and 5 bases from J, leaving 7 bases between. This CDR3 has 11 amino acids. CDR1 and CDR2 from the germline V gene are SNHLY and FYNNEI. The CDR3 DNA follows: TGTGCCAGCAGTTACACTGACGAGCAGTACTTC. It yields the protein CASSYTDEQYF. The entire variable domain, with the rest obtained from reference TRBV2 and TRBJ2-7, is as follows: EPEVTQTPSHQVTQMGQEVILRCVPISNHLYFYWYRQILGQKVEFLVSFYNNEISEKSEIFDDQFSVERPDGSNFTLKIRSTKLEDSAMYFCASSYTDEQYFGPGTRLTVT.